This T cell receptor beta chain appears in the sequencing data of a study of T cell responses to AZD1222 COVID-19 vaccine. The V end lost 1 base, the J end lost 2 bases, and 3 bases lay between the germline ends. This CDR3 is built from 12 residues. Germline V CDR1 and CDR2: LGHNA, YNFKEQ. Regarding the study as a whole: The breadth and depth of Spike-specific TCRs increased once two AZD1222 doses had been given. All repertoire sampling was performed exclusively after the peak T cell response.

Method: immunoSEQ multiplex PCR; TCRdb's copy keeps in-frame clones and lacks some. The table includes about 140,000 clones, 75% to 95% detected once. This clone was detected only once. The target antigen is unknown. Material: peripheral blood, obtained on day 0 of AZD1222 vaccination. V is TRBV4-2 and J is TRBJ2-7; no firm D call. This TCR was recovered from an adult in good health. Written as DNA, the CDR3 is TGTGCCAGCAGCCAAGGACCCTACGAGCAGTACTTC. Translated, it gives CASSQGPYEQYF.